The entry that follows covers one T cell receptor beta chain sequence. There are 13 residues in the CDR3. Per the germline V gene, CDR1 is MNHNY and CDR2 is SVGAGI (reference sequence). The V segment lost 8 bases and the J segment 7 bases; nucleotides outside the gene matches: 3. In the authors' workflow: Reference gene primers were amplified, and this amplification served to estimate nucleated cell counts. Profiled with immunoSEQ multiplex PCR; TCRdb holds only in-frame clones, not every one. D and trimming come from the DNA, and the V and J calls and clone size come from that table. The repertoire consists of roughly 120,000 clones, with roughly nine tenths occurring once and the leading ten covering around 1.9%. This entry is derived from a study of blood T cell repertoires in COVID-19. Across the whole study: PBMCs, B-cell-depleted T cells, or T cells provided the cDNA or gDNA that made up the material.

This rearrangement joins TRBV6-6 to TRBJ1-6, with 9 bases fitting TRBD1. This clonotype originated in a man aged 50 or older with COVID-19, enrolled during active disease. Sequenced: peripheral blood. The CDR3 loop is CASQDRGNSPLHF. CDR3 DNA: TGTGCCAGCCAAGACAGGGGGAATTCACCCCTCCACTTT.